The entry below gives a single T cell receptor beta chain sequence along with its context. The antigen is not known. Because it lacks the conserved phenylalanine or tryptophan at the end, this CDR3 is likely a read error. With 3 bases removed from V and 0 bases from J, the gap between germline ends came to 10 bases. Looked up from germline, CDR1 is GTSNPN and CDR2 is SVGIG (reference sequence). This CDR3 comprises 14 residues. The data originate from a study of T cells in Graves' hyperthyroidism and ophthalmopathy. Study-level results: Most clonotypes expanded in thyroid above 0.001 were likewise present in blood.

RNA transcripts served as the template for amplifying TCR beta CDR3 regions. RT-PCR in the first round (using the HTBI primer set) targeted the TCR CDR3. MiXCR, applied by TCRdb to the multiplex PCR reads, yields one record per CDR3 protein. The table records hundreds of thousands of distinct CDR3 sequences, 14% of them present only once. Graves' hyperthyroidism without ophthalmopathy progression within 18 months was termed stable. Uncontrolled infection, other autoimmune disease, pregnancy and lactation each barred patients from inclusion. PBMCs came from about 10 ml fresh peripheral blood. The TCR originated in a woman between 18 and 29 years old with Graves' hyperthyroidism. The sequencing input was blood. The J gene is TRBJ2-3, the V gene TRBV30; maybe TRBD2 (6 bases). This CDR3 reads CAWSGGLSTDTQYY. CDR3 nucleotides: TGTGCCTGGAGCGGGGGACTTAGCACAGATACGCAGTATTAT.